The clone carrying this T cell receptor (beta chain) has a handful of counts. The source of the sample is a study of blood T cells in healthy people across ages. Through a sample-barcoded 5' primer and a J-beta primer mix, a second PCR was run for roughly 6 to 11 cycles. MiXCR was run by TCRdb on the 5' RACE reads, yielding one entry per CDR3 protein. The sample includes about 640,000 distinct CDR3 sequences, approximately 30% seen only once; the top ten take 15% to 19%. The sequence derives from a woman of 80 years or more in good health. Sequenced material: blood.

The CDR3 sequence is CSARDHGGSDTEAFF. The DNA for the CDR3 is TGCAGTGCTAGAGATCACGGGGGCAGCGACACTGAAGCTTTCTTT. The rearrangement links TRBV20-1 to TRBJ1-1; tentative D call: TRBD1 (6 bases). The V end was cut by 0 bases, the J end by 3 bases, with 14 bases between. Germline V lookup: CDR1 DFQATT, CDR2 SNEGSKA (reference sequence). CDR3 length: 15 amino acids.